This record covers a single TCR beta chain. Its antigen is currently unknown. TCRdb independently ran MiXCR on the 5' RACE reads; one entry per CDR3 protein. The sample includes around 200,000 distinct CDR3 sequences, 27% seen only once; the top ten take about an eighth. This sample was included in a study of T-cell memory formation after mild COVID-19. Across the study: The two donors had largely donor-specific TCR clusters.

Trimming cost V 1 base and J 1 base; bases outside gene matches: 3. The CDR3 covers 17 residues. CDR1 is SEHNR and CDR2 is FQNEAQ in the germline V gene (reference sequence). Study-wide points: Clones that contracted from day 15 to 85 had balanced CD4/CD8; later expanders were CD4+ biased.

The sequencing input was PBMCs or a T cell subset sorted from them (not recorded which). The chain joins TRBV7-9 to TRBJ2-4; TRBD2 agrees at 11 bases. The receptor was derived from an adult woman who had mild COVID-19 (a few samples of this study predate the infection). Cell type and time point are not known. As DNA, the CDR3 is TGTGCCAGCAGCTTAGAAGCTAGCGGGAGGGCCAAAAACATTCAGTACTTC. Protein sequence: CASSLEASGRAKNIQYF.